Listed below are T cell receptor beta chains from one sample, sequenced in a study of molecular identifiers for immune sequencing clone quantification. TCRdb called the PCR reads again in MiXCR, with one record for every CDR3 protein. Here the sample spans 550,000 to 750,000 distinct CDR3 sequences, about 20% being singletons. Sequences were obtained from naive CD8+ T cells from blood, with Jurkat cell RNA spiked in. Source of these receptors: a human donor in good health. Some libraries in this study had Jurkat cell RNA spiked in. CDR3s include the opening cysteine and the closing phenylalanine or tryptophan. Fields, in order: V gene, J gene, clone size, D gene, CDR3 protein, CDR3 DNA. The D gene is left open where the match is weak. Rows give clone size only sometimes, using once, few, many, or a class for an expanded clone.

>TRBV4-2|TRBJ2-7|many|-
CASSPYPGGEQYF
TGTGCCAGCAGCCCCTACCCGGGTGGCGAGCAGTACTTC
>TRBV6-5|TRBJ2-7|many|TRBD1
CASSYTTGGHEQYF
TGTGCCAGCAGTTACACGACAGGGGGCCACGAGCAGTACTTC
>TRBV3-1|TRBJ2-5|many|-
CASSEALFIETQYF
TGTGCCAGCAGCGAGGCCCTCTTTATCGAGACCCAGTACTTC
>TRBV6-5|TRBJ2-3|-|TRBD1
CASSYLTGGGTDTQYF
TGTGCCAGCAGTTACCTGACAGGGGGCGGAACAGATACGCAGTATTTT
>TRBV14|TRBJ1-1|-|-
CASRRGSDSLNTEAFF
TGTGCCAGCAGGCGGGGCTCTGACTCATTGAACACTGAAGCTTTCTTT
>TRBV27|TRBJ2-7|many|-
CASSLSGPSYEQYF
TGTGCCAGCAGCTTATCAGGACCCAGCTACGAGCAGTACTTC
>TRBV2|TRBJ2-2|few|TRBD1
CASSGSGQVTLNTGELFF
TGTGCCAGCAGTGGATCGGGACAGGTTACCCTGAACACCGGGGAGCTGTTTTTT
>TRBV21-1|TRBJ1-4|many|-
CASSSLPRATNEKLFF
TGTGCCAGCAGCTCCTTACCGAGGGCAACTAATGAAAAACTGTTTTTT
>TRBV19|TRBJ2-7|many|TRBD1
CASSALRTGREQYF
TGTGCCAGTAGTGCTCTAAGGACAGGGAGGGAGCAGTACTTC
>TRBV9|TRBJ2-7|few|TRBD2
CASSPRLAELYEQYF
TGTGCCAGCAGCCCCCGGCTAGCGGAGCTATACGAGCAGTACTTC
>TRBV7-9|TRBJ1-1|many|-
CASSLVTGMNTEAFF
TGTGCCAGCAGCTTAGTTACAGGGATGAACACTGAAGCTTTCTTT
>TRBV6-2/TRBV6-3|TRBJ1-2|-|TRBD1
CASSYSVSSGTVNYGYTF
TGTGCCAGCAGTTACTCGGTCTCTTCAGGGACAGTTAACTATGGCTACACCTTC
>TRBV6-2/TRBV6-3|TRBJ2-5|many|TRBD2
CASSYGFSSGGAGTQYF
TGTGCCAGCAGTTACGGTTTTTCTAGCGGGGGGGCCGGGACCCAGTACTTC
>TRBV10-3|TRBJ1-1|-|-
CAIKGVGANTEAFF
TGTGCCATCAAGGGCGTGGGGGCGAACACTGAAGCTTTCTTT
>TRBV2|TRBJ2-1|many|TRBD2
CASSEITGTSFMFF
TGTGCCAGCAGTGAAATTACCGGGACTAGCTTCATGTTCTTC
>TRBV23-1|TRBJ2-7|many|-
CALTPGDRF
TGCGCCCTCACCCCAGGGGATCGGTTC
>TRBV30|TRBJ2-3|few|TRBD2
CAWSAGQVDSSGGSSTDTQYF
TGTGCCTGGAGTGCAGGGCAGGTCGATAGTAGCGGGGGGTCTAGCACAGATACGCAGTATTTT
>TRBV2|TRBJ2-5|many|TRBD2
CASTLVAGQETQYF
TGTGCCAGCACCCTAGTAGCGGGACAAGAGACCCAGTACTTC
>TRBV3-1|TRBJ2-3|few|TRBD2
CASSQIPPGTSGGAHTQYF
TGTGCCAGCAGCCAAATACCCCCCGGGACTAGCGGGGGGGCCCATACGCAGTATTTT
>TRBV2|TRBJ2-3|many|-
CASSVNYGADTQYF
TGTGCCAGCAGTGTGAACTATGGAGCAGATACGCAGTATTTT
>TRBV4-1|TRBJ1-1|many|-
CASKPGGSNVEAFF
TGCGCCAGCAAGCCGGGGGGCTCCAACGTTGAAGCTTTCTTT
>TRBV7-8|TRBJ2-1|-|-
CASSARDVVHEQFF
TGTGCCAGCAGCGCCAGGGACGTGGTACATGAGCAGTTCTTC
>TRBV2|TRBJ2-7|many|-
CAINRVRGYEQYF
TGTGCCATCAACCGGGTGCGGGGCTACGAGCAGTACTTC
>TRBV7-9|TRBJ1-1|many|-
CASSSPNGVTEAFF
TGTGCCAGCAGCTCACCGAACGGGGTGACTGAAGCTTTCTTT
>TRBV6-1|TRBJ2-2|few|-
CASSEPGRPNTGELFF
TGTGCCAGCAGTGAACCCGGCAGGCCGAACACCGGGGAGCTGTTTTTT
>TRBV5-4|TRBJ2-3|few|TRBD2
CASRLADGDTQYF
TGTGCCAGCAGACTAGCGGACGGCGATACGCAGTATTTT
>TRBV30|TRBJ2-7|many|-
CAWVQDGRYEQYF
TGTGCCTGGGTGCAGGACGGCCGCTACGAGCAGTACTTC
>TRBV4-1|TRBJ2-3|few|-
CASSIDPGVGYLTDTQYF
TGCGCCAGCAGCATCGACCCAGGGGTCGGCTACCTCACAGATACGCAGTATTTT
>TRBV27|TRBJ2-2|few|TRBD2
CASSKGLAGGPTGELFF
TGTGCCAGCAGTAAGGGACTAGCGGGAGGTCCCACCGGGGAGCTGTTTTTT
>TRBV11-2|TRBJ2-1|few|-
CASSRPGPINEQFF
TGTGCCAGCAGCCGACCCGGGCCTATTAATGAGCAGTTCTTC
>TRBV9|TRBJ2-3|many|TRBD2
CASSLMMSGSSADTQYF
TGTGCCAGCAGCCTTATGATGAGCGGGAGTTCTGCAGATACGCAGTATTTT